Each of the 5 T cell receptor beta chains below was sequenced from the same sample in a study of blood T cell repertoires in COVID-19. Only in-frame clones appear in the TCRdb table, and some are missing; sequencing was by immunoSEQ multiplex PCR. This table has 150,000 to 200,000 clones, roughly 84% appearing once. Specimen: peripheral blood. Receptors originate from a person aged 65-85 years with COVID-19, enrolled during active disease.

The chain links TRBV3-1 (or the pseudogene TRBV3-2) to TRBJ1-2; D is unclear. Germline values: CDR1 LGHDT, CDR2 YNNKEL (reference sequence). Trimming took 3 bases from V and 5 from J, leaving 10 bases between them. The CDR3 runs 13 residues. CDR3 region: CASSHSQLYGYTF. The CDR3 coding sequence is TGTGCCAGCAGCCATAGCCAGCTATATGGCTACACCTTC.

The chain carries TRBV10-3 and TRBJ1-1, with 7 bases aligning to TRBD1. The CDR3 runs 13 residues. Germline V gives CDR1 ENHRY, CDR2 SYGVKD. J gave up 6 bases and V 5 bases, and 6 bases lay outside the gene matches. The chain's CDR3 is CAISPRGSAEAFF. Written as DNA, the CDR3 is TGTGCCATCAGTCCCAGGGGGTCAGCTGAAGCTTTCTTT.

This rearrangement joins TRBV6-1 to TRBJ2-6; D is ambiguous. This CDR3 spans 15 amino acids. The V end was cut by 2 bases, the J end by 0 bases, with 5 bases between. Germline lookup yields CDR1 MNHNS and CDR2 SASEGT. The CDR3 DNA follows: TGTGCCAGCAGTGAACCCGGCTCTGGGGCCAACGTCCTGACTTTC. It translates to CASSEPGSGANVLTF.

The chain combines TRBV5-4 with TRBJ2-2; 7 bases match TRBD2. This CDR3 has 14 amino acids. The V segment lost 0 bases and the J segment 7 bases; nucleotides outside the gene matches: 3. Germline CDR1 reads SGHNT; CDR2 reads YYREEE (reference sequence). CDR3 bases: TGTGCCAGCAGCTTGGAAGGGACTATCGGGGAGCTGTTTTTT. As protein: CASSLEGTIGELFF.

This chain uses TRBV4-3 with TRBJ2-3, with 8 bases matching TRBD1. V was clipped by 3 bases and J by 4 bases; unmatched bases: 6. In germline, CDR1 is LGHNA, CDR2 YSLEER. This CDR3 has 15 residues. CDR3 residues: CASSQQDRGSDTQYF. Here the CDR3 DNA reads TGCGCCAGCAGCCAGCAAGACAGGGGCTCAGATACGCAGTATTTT.